Below are 20 T cell receptor beta chains sequenced from a single sample in a study of metastatic and nonmetastatic thyroid tumors. From the PCR reads, TCRdb re-called clones with MiXCR. The repertoire holds about 30,000 clones, with 20% to 25% as singletons. Patients had received no treatment of any kind before thyroid surgery. The sequenced sample was blood. These receptors all stem from a female donor with papillary thyroid cancer or a benign thyroid nodule (not recorded which). Some clones in this sample may be carry-over from other donors' samples.

This clone appeared a few times. The genes are TRBV6-1 and TRBJ1-6, with 9 bases matching TRBD1. Germline V gene sequence: CDR1 MNHNS, CDR2 SASEGT. The junction had 5 bases not matched to a gene; V was cut back by 7 bases and J by 7 bases. This CDR3 has 14 amino acids. CDR3 sequence: CASNPGQGNSPLHF. The CDR3 bases are TGTGCCAGCAATCCGGGACAGGGAAATTCACCCCTCCACTTT.

This clone was counted many times. The chain has TRBV3-1 and TRBJ2-3; 11 bases agree with TRBD2. The germline gives CDR1 LGHDT, CDR2 YNNKEL (reference sequence). CDR3 length: 16 residues. V shed 4 bases and J 2 bases; nucleotides not matched to a gene: 5. CDR3 in amino acids: CASSRQLAGATDTQYF. The CDR3 nucleotides are TGTGCCAGCAGCCGCCAACTAGCGGGAGCCACAGATACGCAGTATTTT.

Worth noting for this clone: The missing conserved phenylalanine or tryptophan at the end of this CDR3 makes a read error likely. The chain joins TRBV6-2 or TRBV6-3 to TRBJ1-5; D unclear. The germline gives CDR1 MNHEY, CDR2 SVGEGT. Trimming cost V 7 bases and J 8 bases, with 18 bases left between them. This CDR3 contains 14 residues. The CDR3 bases are TGTGCCAGCAAACGACCTAAAGCCGATAAGCCCCAGCATTGT. Residues: CASKRPKADKPQHC.

The V call is TRBV3-1, the J call TRBJ2-1; possible D gene TRBD2, 5 bases. V was clipped by 1 base and J by 2 bases, with 9 bases between them. Looked up from germline, CDR1 is LGHDT and CDR2 is YNNKEL (reference sequence). The CDR3 loop spans 15 amino acids. The CDR3 loop is CASSQGRGTYNEQFF. DNA for the CDR3: TGTGCCAGCAGCCAAGGTCGGGGAACCTACAATGAGCAGTTCTTC.

The chain carries TRBV11-2 and TRBJ2-6, with no clear D. Trimming removed 5 bases from V and 2 bases from J, with 22 bases in between. Per the germline V gene, CDR1 is SGHAT and CDR2 is FQNNGV. The CDR3 is 19 residues long. CDR3 amino acids: CASSRWFRASVPGANVLTF. The CDR3 nucleotides are TGTGCCAGCAGCCGTTGGTTCCGGGCTAGTGTACCTGGGGCCAACGTCCTGACTTTC.

This clone was counted ten times or more. This may arise from a read error, as a much more abundant clone is one base away. This same CDR3 is encoded by further DNA sequences in the sample. The rearrangement uses TRBV25-1 and TRBJ2-3; D unclear. The CDR3 totals 15 residues. Germline V gene data show CDR1 as MGHDK and CDR2 as SYGVNS. Trimming stripped 1 base from V and 6 bases from J, with 14 bases between. CDR3 sequence reads: CASSESSLNTDTQYF. The DNA of the CDR3 is TGTGCCAGCAGTGAATCTTCCCTGAACACGGATACGCAGTATTTT.

The chain is built from TRBV20-1 and TRBJ2-1; 11 bases line up with TRBD2. With 4 bases clipped from V and 7 bases from J, the junction kept 6 bases outside the gene matches. CDR1 is DFQATT, CDR2 SNEGSKA, per germline (reference sequence). The CDR3 has 14 amino acids. This CDR3 is CSAILAGARNEQFF. CDR3 bases: TGCAGTGCTATACTAGCGGGGGCACGAAATGAGCAGTTCTTC.

In this sample, this clone turned up many times. A much larger clone is a single base away; this may be a read error. No conserved phenylalanine or tryptophan ends this CDR3, so it is likely a read error. The genes are TRBV28 and TRBJ1-2, with unresolved D. The V and J ends lost 7 bases and 7 bases respectively, with 13 bases between them. The germline V gene has CDR1 MDHEN and CDR2 SYDVKM. This CDR3 contains 12 residues. CDR3 nucleotide sequence: TGTGCCAGCAACTCGGGATTCCGTGGCTACACCTCC. Amino acids: CASNSGFRGYTS.

This clone was seen many times. This chain joins TRBV12-3 or TRBV12-4 and TRBJ2-7; D may correspond to TRBD1 or TRBD2 (5 bases each). V was pared by 6 bases and J by 0 bases, with 24 bases between. CDR3 length: 18 amino acids. The CDR3 reads CASSPFPHLIGTSYEQYF. CDR3 coding DNA: TGTGCCAGCAGCCCCTTCCCCCATTTAATAGGGACCTCCTACGAGCAGTACTTC.

This clone was observed at least ten times. The chain employs TRBV28 and TRBJ2-2; TRBD2 matches at 12 bases. Germline V gene sequence: CDR1 MDHEN, CDR2 SYDVKM. This CDR3 has 15 residues. J gave up 8 bases and V 5 bases, and 6 bases lay outside the gene matches. CDR3 amino acids: CASSELAGGKGELFF. In DNA, the CDR3 is TGTGCCAGCAGTGAACTAGCGGGAGGAAAAGGGGAGCTGTTTTTT.

This clone was counted at least ten times. V and J are TRBV20-1 and TRBJ2-4; D gene ambiguous. The CDR3 contains 15 residues. Germline V gene sequence: CDR1 DFQATT, CDR2 SNEGSKA (reference sequence). The V end lost 3 bases, the J end lost 4 bases, and 16 bases lay between the germline ends. CDR3 region: CSASSGSLLKNIQYF. The CDR3 bases are TGCAGTGCTAGCAGTGGCTCGCTGCTGAAAAACATTCAGTACTTC.

This clone was seen just once. This sample includes further DNA sequences coding for the same CDR3. This chain uses TRBV4-3 with TRBJ1-4, with a possible D match to TRBD1 (5 bases). There are 15 residues in the CDR3. Germline CDR1 and CDR2: LGHNA and YSLEER. V gave up 0 bases and J gave up 7 bases, with 12 bases separating them. This chain's CDR3 is CASSQDPGRGEKLFF. CDR3 bases: TGCGCCAGCAGCCAAGATCCGGGACGCGGTGAAAAACTGTTTTTT.

Comment on this clone: Since a much larger clone is just one base distant, this may be a read error. The genes are TRBV3-1 and TRBJ1-3; TRBD1 is a possible D gene (5 bases). The germline CDR1 and CDR2 sequences are LGHDT and YNNKEL (reference sequence). Deletions cut 4 bases from V and 0 bases from J, with 10 bases between. This CDR3 region has 15 residues. The CDR3 DNA is TGTGCCAGCAGCCTACAGGCGACCTCTGGAAACACCATATATTTT. This encodes CASSLQATSGNTIYF.

Ten or more counts support this clone. V and J are TRBV5-4 and TRBJ2-1; D not certain. The CDR3 is 13 amino acids. Trimming took 0 bases from V and 10 from J, leaving 11 bases between them. Germline V gene sequence: CDR1 SGHNT, CDR2 YYREEE (reference sequence). CDR3 coding DNA: TGTGCCAGCAGCTTGGATACTACCCGAGAGCAGTTCTTC. Translated, it gives CASSLDTTREQFF.

About this clone: Compared with germline, one end of the junction differs, possibly owing to a read error. The chain recombines TRBV19 with TRBJ2-1; 7 bases line up with TRBD2. There are 15 residues in the CDR3. Germline CDR1 reads LNHDA; CDR2 reads SQIVND (reference sequence). The DNA of the CDR3 is TGTGCCAGTACCTTGACTAGCATCTCCTACAATGTGCAGTTCTTC. Its translation: CASTLTSISYNVQFF.

The chain employs TRBV7-3 and TRBJ2-1; a weak D match, TRBD1 (5 bases). The V gene lost 4 bases and the J gene lost 6 bases, with 16 bases spanning the gap. Germline CDR1 reads SGHTA; CDR2 reads FQGTGA. The CDR3 covers 15 residues. CDR3 sequence reads: CASSSVQVAVNEQFF. The CDR3 region has the DNA TGTGCCAGCAGCTCAGTACAGGTGGCCGTCAATGAGCAGTTCTTC.

This clone was detected many times. V and J are TRBV7-2 and TRBJ2-7, with D unclear. CDR3 length equals 13 residues. The germline V gene has CDR1 SGHTA and CDR2 FQGNSA. Trimming stripped 3 bases from V and 2 bases from J, with 8 bases between. CDR3 region: CASSFRQTYEQYF. CDR3 in DNA: TGTGCCAGCAGCTTCCGCCAAACCTACGAGCAGTACTTC.

This clone was seen ten or more times. The chain is built from TRBV25-1 and TRBJ2-2, with D possibly being TRBD1 (6 bases). Germline CDR1 MGHDK, CDR2 SYGVNS. Trimming shortened V by 6 bases and J by 5 bases, and 16 bases separated the two germline ends. The CDR3 spans 15 residues. The CDR3 sequence is CASRWTQRGTGELFF. The CDR3 DNA reads as TGTGCCAGCAGGTGGACCCAAAGGGGGACCGGGGAGCTGTTTTTT.

This clone was recorded many times. This chain joins TRBV10-1 and TRBJ2-2; TRBD1 matches 8 bases. Germline V gene lookup returns CDR1 WNHNN and CDR2 SYGVQD (reference sequence). V lost 3 bases, J lost 14 bases, and 8 bases stayed unmatched. This CDR3 contains 13 residues. The CDR3 protein is CASSDFGQGGLFF. CDR3 in DNA: TGCGCCAGCAGTGACTTCGGACAGGGAGGACTGTTTTTT.

This clone was detected ten times or more. The gene calls are TRBV7-9 and TRBJ1-2; no clear D gene. The CDR3 covers 14 residues. Per germline, CDR1 SEHNR and CDR2 FQNEAQ (reference sequence). V lost 1 base and J lost 3, with 9 bases in between. CDR3 nucleotide sequence: TGTGCCAGCAGCTTAGGGCCGCCGGACTATGGCTACACCTTC. Translated: CASSLGPPDYGYTF.